This is a list of T cell receptor beta chains from one sample in a study of T cell clones after liver transplantation. Assay: immunoSEQ multiplex PCR; the TCRdb copy retains only in-frame clones and omits some. The sample lists under 60,000 clones, 60% to 75% occurring once. Sample: CD4+ T cells from blood, taken at the 22-month timepoint. All receptors derive from a human patient who received a liver transplant. A share of the T cells may be of graft donor origin. The CDR3 runs from the conserved cysteine through the conserved F or W. The D gene is left open where the match is weak. A row's size may be missing; if present it is once, few, many or a size class.

d_call clone_size j_call v_call cdr3_nt cdr3_aa
TRBD1 - TRBJ1-4 TRBV29-1 TGCAGCGTTGAACAGGGGGGTAATGAAAAACTGTTTTTT CSVEQGGNEKLFF
- - TRBJ2-7 TRBV6-6 TGTGCCAGCAGTTACGACCTGCCGAGGGACCACTACGAGCAGTACTTC CASSYDLPRDHYEQYF
- - TRBJ1-6 TRBV6-5 TGTGCCAGCAGTTACGGACGGGAAAAGAATTCACCCCTCCACTTT CASSYGREKNSPLHF
- - TRBJ1-6 TRBV5-4 TGTGCCAGCAGCTTCGGACCAGGCCGTAATTCACCCCTCCACTTT CASSFGPGRNSPLHF
TRBD1 - TRBJ1-4 TRBV27 TGTGCCAGCAGTTTCGACAGGGGGGGAGAAAAACTGTTTTTT CASSFDRGGEKLFF
- - TRBJ2-6 TRBV5-1 TGCGCCAGCAGCCCCAACCGGGGGGCCTCTGGGGCCAACGTCCTGACTTTC CASSPNRGASGANVLTF
- - TRBJ2-4 TRBV28 TGTGCCAGCAGTCCTTCCCAAGCCAAAAACATTCAGTACTTC CASSPSQAKNIQYF
- - TRBJ1-1 TRBV10-2 TGCGCCAGCAGTGATGCAGGGTATCGCACTGAAGCTTTCTTT CASSDAGYRTEAFF
- once TRBJ1-3 TRBV7-9 TGTGCCAGCAGCTTAGGGGCAGCTGGAAACACCATATATTTT CASSLGAAGNTIYF
TRBD2 - TRBJ2-7 TRBV6-6 TGTGTCAGCAGGCCCGGACTAGGGAGCTCCTACGAGCAGTACTTC CVSRPGLGSSYEQYF
- - TRBJ1-2 TRBV6-1 TGTGCCAGCAGTGACAGGGGTCGGACTAACTATGGCTACACCTTC CASSDRGRTNYGYTF
- - TRBJ2-2 TRBV6-1 TGTGCCAGCAGAAAGACAGCTAACACCGGGGAGCTGTTTTTT CASRKTANTGELFF
- - TRBJ2-5 TRBV30 TGTGCCTGGAGTGTACAGGGAGAGACCCAGTACTTC CAWSVQGETQYF
- - TRBJ1-6 TRBV21-1 TGTGCCAGCAGCAAAGAGGGGACAGTATCTAATTCACCCCTCCACTTT CASSKEGTVSNSPLHF
TRBD1 - TRBJ1-1 TRBV19 TGTGCCAGTAGTATCGGGAGGGGGCGAGACACTGAAGCTTTCTTT CASSIGRGRDTEAFF
TRBD1 - TRBJ1-2 TRBV6-6 TGTGCCAGCAGTTACTCGACAGGGACATCCGGCTACACCTTC CASSYSTGTSGYTF
- - TRBJ2-2 TRBV7-6 TGTGCCAGCAGCTTAGCGCTAGTCCAGGCCACCGGGGAGCTGTTTTTT CASSLALVQATGELFF
- - TRBJ1-2 TRBV6-1 TGTGCCAGCAGTGCCGACCGCTATGGCTACACCTTC CASSADRYGYTF
- - TRBJ1-1 TRBV14 TGTGCCAGCAGCCCTGAATGGAACACTGAAGCTTTCTTT CASSPEWNTEAFF
- - TRBJ2-1 TRBV21-1 TGTGCCCGCCTCCGGGGCCGAGGGTACAATGAGCAGTTCTTC CARLRGRGYNEQFF
- - TRBJ2-1 TRBV11-2 TGTGCCAGCAGCTTAGGGCGTTTGAATGAGCAGTTCTTC CASSLGRLNEQFF
- - TRBJ2-2 TRBV5-3 TGTGCCAGAAGCTTCCGGGCCATGAAGGTCTGGCGGGAGCTGTTTTTT CARSFRAMKVWRELFF
TRBD2 - TRBJ2-3 TRBV14 TGTGCCAGCAGCCAGGGTAGCGGGGGGGCCAGAAATACGCAGTATTTT CASSQGSGGARNTQYF
- once TRBJ1-1 TRBV28 TGTGCCAGCAGCCATCTCATCGGGAGGGACACTGAAGCTTTCTTT CASSHLIGRDTEAFF
- - TRBJ1-1 TRBV5-1 TGCGCCAGCAGCTTGACTACAGGGTCTACTGAAGCTTTCTTT CASSLTTGSTEAFF
- - TRBJ2-1 TRBV21-1 TGTGCCAGCAGCAATAAGGGGACTAGCGGGGATAATGAGCAGTTCTTC CASSNKGTSGDNEQFF
- - TRBJ1-3 TRBV7-2 TGTGCCAGCAGCTTAGGCCTGTCCTCCGGCACCATATATTTT CASSLGLSSGTIYF
- - TRBJ2-2 TRBV5-1 TGCGCCAGCAGCTCCGGGGACCCGAACACCGGGGAGCTGTTTTTT CASSSGDPNTGELFF
TRBD1 - TRBJ1-1 TRBV5-1 TGCGCCAGCAGCTTTCAGGGGGTAAATGAAGCTTTCTTT CASSFQGVNEAFF
- few TRBJ1-5 TRBV7-8 TGTGCCAGCAGCTTAGGACCGGCGGCGGATCAGCCCCAGCATTTT CASSLGPAADQPQHF
TRBD1 - TRBJ2-5 TRBV4-2 TGTGCCAGCAGCGAGCGGACAGGGGAGACCCAGTACTTC CASSERTGETQYF
TRBD2 - TRBJ2-7 TRBV28 TGTGCCAGCACTAGGGCGGGGGGCTACGAGCAGTACTTC CASTRAGGYEQYF
- - TRBJ2-3 TRBV7-9 TGTGCCAGCGGCAGGGGCGGGGGAACGTACGGGGATACGCAGTATTTT CASGRGGGTYGDTQYF
- - TRBJ1-2 TRBV7-9 TGTGCCAGCAGCCAAATAGGGGGGAGCGACTATGGCTACACCTTC CASSQIGGSDYGYTF
- - TRBJ1-2 TRBV7-9 TGTGCCAGCAGCTTAGGAGTGGGGCCGCGGCGGGATGGCTACACCTTC CASSLGVGPRRDGYTF
TRBD2 - TRBJ2-2 TRBV18 TGTGCCAGCTCACCACCGTCTAGCGGGGGGGCCGCCGGGGAGCTGTTTTTT CASSPPSSGGAAGELFF
TRBD2 - TRBJ2-3 TRBV10-3 TGTGCCACGACTAGCGGGGGGGTCACAGATACGCAGTATTTT CATTSGGVTDTQYF
TRBD2 few TRBJ2-1 TRBV11-2 TGTGCCAGCAACAGCGGGGGGTACTCCTACAATGAGCAGTTCTTC CASNSGGYSYNEQFF
TRBD1 - TRBJ2-1 TRBV6-1 TGTGCCAGCAGTGGACGACAGGGGGCCTACAATGAGCAGTTCTTC CASSGRQGAYNEQFF
TRBD1 - TRBJ2-5 TRBV28 TGTGCCAGCAGTTTCAGTGGGACAGCGCAAGAGACCCAGTACTTC CASSFSGTAQETQYF
- - TRBJ2-7 TRBV27 TGTGCCAGCAGTTCAACATATACTCACTCCTACGAGCAGTACTTC CASSSTYTHSYEQYF
- - TRBJ1-2 TRBV9 TGTGCCAGCAGCGTAGCTGAGGGAGTTTGGTATGGCTACACCTTC CASSVAEGVWYGYTF
- - TRBJ1-3 TRBV19 TGTGCCAGTGGCGCCCAACGAGGAAACACCATATATTTT CASGAQRGNTIYF
TRBD1 - TRBJ1-6 TRBV16 TGTGCCAGCGCTACCCTTTTCCCGGGACAGGAGAATTCACCCCTCCACTTT CASATLFPGQENSPLHF
TRBD1 - TRBJ2-7 TRBV29-1 TGCAGCGGGCTGGGACAGGGGCTCGACGAGCAGTACTTC CSGLGQGLDEQYF